Sequencing of this TCR beta chain was carried out in a study of blood T cell repertoires in COVID-19. Overall study: PBMCs, B-cell-depleted T cells, or T cells provided the cDNA or gDNA that made up the material.

Original processing notes: Amplification with reference gene primers provided the estimates of nucleated cell counts. Only in-frame clones appear in the TCRdb table, and some are missing; sequencing was by immunoSEQ multiplex PCR. V and J calls and clone size come straight from that table; D and trimming were deduced from the DNA. This table holds fewer than 65,000 clones, approximately 90% found once. The CDR3 contains 15 residues. The germline gives CDR1 MNHEY, CDR2 SVGEGT. V shed 5 bases and J 0 bases; nucleotides not matched to a gene: 3. Sequencing was done on a sample of peripheral blood. The clonotype comes from an elderly woman with acute or convalescent COVID-19. This chain joins TRBV6-2 or TRBV6-3 and TRBJ1-2; 10 bases fit TRBD1. CDR3 DNA sequence: TGTGCCAGCAGTCGGACAGGGGGGACTAACTATGGCTACACCTTC. It is translated as CASSRTGGTNYGYTF.